This T cell receptor (beta chain) derives from a study of blood T cells in healthy people across ages. As concerns this clonotype: Its antigen is not known. A much larger clonotype is one base distant, so this may be a read error.

A second PCR of roughly 6 to 12 cycles used a sample-barcoded 5' primer and a J-beta primer mix. Paired-end reads containing CDR3 totaled no fewer than 2.5 million for each sample. From the 5' RACE reads, TCRdb called clonotypes with MiXCR, one entry per CDR3 protein. There are just under 900,000 distinct CDR3 sequences in the sample; 25% to 35% occur only once, and 15% to 20% lies in the top ten. This CDR3 has 15 residues. The germline V gene encodes CDR1 GTSNPN and CDR2 SVGIG (reference sequence). J was trimmed by 0 bases and V by 4 bases; bases with no gene match: 5. Study outcomes and limitations: Diversity figures derived from one million T cells were judged to underestimate the true value.

This chain uses TRBV30 with TRBJ2-1, with TRBD2 matching over 8 bases. Input material: blood. The sequence derives from an elderly woman in good health. The CDR3 here is CAWNNTSGSYNEQFF. The CDR3 DNA reads as TGTGCCTGGAATAATACTAGCGGCTCCTACAATGAGCAGTTCTTC.